This T cell receptor beta chain came from a study of blood T cells in healthy people across ages. Points from the study as a whole: Observed TCR beta diversity showed a strong correlation with the percentage of naive T cells as measured by flow cytometry.

Each of the donors had around 10 milliliters of peripheral blood drawn into EDTA-treated Vacutainer tubes. Then a second PCR, running about 6 to 11 cycles, was carried out with a sample-barcoded 5' primer and a J-beta primer mix. TCRdb independently ran MiXCR on the 5' RACE reads; one entry per CDR3 protein. Of approximately 900,000 distinct CDR3 sequences listed, around 48% are singletons. This clonotype was detected only a few times. What it recognizes is unknown. V shed 5 bases, J shed 2 bases, and the junction held 7 bases outside the gene matches. The CDR3 loop spans 15 amino acids. The chain is built from TRBV12-3 or TRBV12-4 and TRBJ2-7; TRBD2 matches at 9 bases. The clonotype originates from a man aged 25-40 years in good health. Specimen: blood. CDR3 protein: CASSRSGGRTYEQYF. As DNA, the CDR3 is TGTGCCAGCAGTCGCAGCGGGGGGCGAACCTACGAGCAGTACTTC.